The clone carrying this TCR beta chain was counted ten times or more. TCRdb ran MiXCR on the 5' RACE reads and lists one entry per CDR3 protein. The sample consists of tens of thousands of distinct CDR3 sequences, roughly 5% of them appearing once. J gave up 4 bases and V 1 base, and 5 bases lay outside the gene matches. The CDR3 has 17 residues. CDR1 is SEHNR and CDR2 is FQNEAQ in the germline V gene (reference sequence). This sample is part of a study of T cells of healthy individuals. J is TRBJ2-1 and V is TRBV7-9; TRBD2 aligns across 12 bases. The sequence derives from a female donor in good health. This CDR3 is CASSLDPSGRGYNEQFF. CDR3 sequence (DNA): TGTGCCAGCAGCTTAGACCCTAGCGGGAGGGGGTACAATGAGCAGTTCTTC.